This T cell receptor (beta chain) was recorded in a study of T cells in localized non-small cell lung cancer. Study-level results: There were a median around 57 of the top 100 tumor clones appearing in adjacent lung. Higher adjacent-lung clonality was associated with shorter survival. Clonality of T cells reached its maximum in uninvolved adjacent lung, surpassing tumor. Heterogeneity cannot be ruled out, as sequencing used one tumor region only.

Repertoires were generated with immunoSEQ multiplex PCR, while TCRdb's copy carries only in-frame clones and drops some. The data hold 75,000 to 95,000 clones, with over 60% observed a single time. J gave up 4 bases and V 0 bases, and 4 bases lay outside the gene matches. The CDR3 runs to 15 residues. CDR1 is MNHGY and CDR2 is SVAAGI in the germline V gene. On this clone: Antigen: not known.

The sample consisted of PBMCs, taken before any cancer treatment. The chain carries TRBV6-9 and TRBJ1-2, with TRBD1 matching over 8 bases. The clonotype was recovered from a man aged 40 to 70 with stage II squamous cell lung carcinoma. CDR3 DNA: TGTGCCAGCAGTTATTCGGGACAGGAGATCTATGGCTACACCTTC. Residues: CASSYSGQEIYGYTF.